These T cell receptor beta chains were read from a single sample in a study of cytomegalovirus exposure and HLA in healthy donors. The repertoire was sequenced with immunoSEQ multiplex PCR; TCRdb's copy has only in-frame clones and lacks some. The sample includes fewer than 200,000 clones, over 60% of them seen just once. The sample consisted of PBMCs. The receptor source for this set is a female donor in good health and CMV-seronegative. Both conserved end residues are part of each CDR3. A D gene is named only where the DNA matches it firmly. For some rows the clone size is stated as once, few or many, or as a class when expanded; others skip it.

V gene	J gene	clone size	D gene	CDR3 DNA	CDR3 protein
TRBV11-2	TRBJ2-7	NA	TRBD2	TGTGCCAGCAGCATCATAGCGGGATCAGACGAGCAGTACTTC	CASSIIAGSDEQYF
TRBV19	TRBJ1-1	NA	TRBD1	TGTGCCAGTAGTATAGACGGGACAGGGTTTGAAGCTTTCTTT	CASSIDGTGFEAFF
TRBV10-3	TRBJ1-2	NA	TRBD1	TGTGCCACCCTCTCGACAGGGGGCAAAGAAGAAGGCTACACCTTC	CATLSTGGKEEGYTF
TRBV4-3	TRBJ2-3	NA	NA	TGCGCCAGCAGCCAAGATCTGAGGGCCCATGGGGAGCTAAGCACAGATACGCAGTATTTT	CASSQDLRAHGELSTDTQYF
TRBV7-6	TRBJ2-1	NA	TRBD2	TGTGCCAGCAGCCAAGGACTAGCCAATGAGCAGTTCTTC	CASSQGLANEQFF
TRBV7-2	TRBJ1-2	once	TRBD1	TGTGCCAGCAGCTTTGGAGACAGGGCGGGGTATGGCTACACCTTC	CASSFGDRAGYGYTF
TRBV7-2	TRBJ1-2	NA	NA	TGTGCCAGCAGCTTAGGCTCGATCAGGGAAAGATCCAACTATGGCTACACCTTC	CASSLGSIRERSNYGYTF
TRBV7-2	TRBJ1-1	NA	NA	TGTGCCGGCAGCTTAGATCGGGGGAAAGCTTTCTTT	CAGSLDRGKAFF
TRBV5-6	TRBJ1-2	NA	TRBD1	TGTGCCAGCAGTTTACCAGCCCACAGGGGTTTTTATGGCTACACCTTC	CASSLPAHRGFYGYTF
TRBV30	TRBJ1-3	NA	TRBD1	TGTGCCTGGAGAGAGACAGGGGGGTACACCATATATTTT	CAWRETGGYTIYF
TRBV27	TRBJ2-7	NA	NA	TGTGCCAGCGGGTTGGGGGCGTCCCCCCACGAGCAGTACTTC	CASGLGASPHEQYF
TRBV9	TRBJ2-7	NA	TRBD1	TGTGCCAGCAGCGTGGATCGGGACAGCCCCTACGAGCAGTACTTC	CASSVDRDSPYEQYF
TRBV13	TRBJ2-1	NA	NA	TGTGCCAGCAGCTACCGGGACAAGCGTTATGAGCAGTTCTTC	CASSYRDKRYEQFF
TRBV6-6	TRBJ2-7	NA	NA	TGTGCCACCGCGGCCTACGAGCAGTACTTC	CATAAYEQYF
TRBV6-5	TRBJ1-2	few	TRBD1	TGTGCCAGCAGGCCACAGGGGGCGAAGGGGGATGGCTACACCTTC	CASRPQGAKGDGYTF
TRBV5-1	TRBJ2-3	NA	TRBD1	TGCGCCAGCAGCCCCGGGACAGGATACACAGATACGCAGTATTTT	CASSPGTGYTDTQYF
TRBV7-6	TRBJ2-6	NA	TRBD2	TGTGCCAGCAGCTTAGCCCCTGGGGGGGGGAGCTCTGGGGCCAACGGCCTGACTTTC	CASSLAPGGGSSGANGLTF
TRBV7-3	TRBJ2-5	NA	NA	TGTGCCAGCAGCTTAACGTCAAGGGGGGAGACCCAGTACTTC	CASSLTSRGETQYF
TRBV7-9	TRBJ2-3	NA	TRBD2	TGTGCCAGCAGCTTAGAAAGCGTGGGAGGGACGCAGTATTTT	CASSLESVGGTQYF
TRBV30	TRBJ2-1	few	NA	TGTGCCTCCTCGAAAACAGGTTACAATGAGCAGTTCTTC	CASSKTGYNEQFF
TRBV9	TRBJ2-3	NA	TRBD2	TGTGCCAGCAGCTCCCGTGGAGGGTTGGGACTACCCTACACAGATACGCAGTATTTT	CASSSRGGLGLPYTDTQYF
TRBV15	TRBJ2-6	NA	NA	TGTGCCACCAGCAGGGACGCAATTGTAGGGGCCAACGGCCTGACTTTC	CATSRDAIVGANGLTF
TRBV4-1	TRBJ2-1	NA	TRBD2	TGCGCCAGCAGCCATCCCGGAGCGGGGGCCAATGAGCAGTTCTTC	CASSHPGAGANEQFF
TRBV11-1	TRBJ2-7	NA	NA	TGTGCCAGCAGCTTAGAGGCTAGCTCCTACGAGCAGTACTTC	CASSLEASSYEQYF
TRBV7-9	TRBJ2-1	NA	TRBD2	TGTGCCAGCAGCTATAGCGGGGGGGCCCGAAATGAGCAGTTCTTC	CASSYSGGARNEQFF
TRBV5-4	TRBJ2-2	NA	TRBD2	TGTGCCAGCAGCTGGACCGGGACTAGGGACACCGGGGAGCTGCTTTTT	CASSWTGTRDTGELLF
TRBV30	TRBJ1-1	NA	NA	TGTGCCTGGAGTGAGGGGCTGGAGGCTTTCTTT	CAWSEGLEAFF
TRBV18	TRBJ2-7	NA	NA	TGTGCCAGCTCGTCCAACTACGAGCAGTACTTC	CASSSNYEQYF
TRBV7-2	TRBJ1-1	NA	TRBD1	TGTGCCAGCAGCTTAGACAGACAGGGGGGGACTGAAGCTTTCTTT	CASSLDRQGGTEAFF
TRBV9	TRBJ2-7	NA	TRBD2	TGTGCCAGCAGCGTCCAGACTAGCGGGTACGAGCAGTACTTC	CASSVQTSGYEQYF
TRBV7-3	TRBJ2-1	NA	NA	TGTGCCAGCAGCTTAACGGGAGGCAGGGAGCAGTTCTTC	CASSLTGGREQFF